These 17 T cell receptor beta chains originate from one sample sequenced in a study of T cells in Graves' hyperthyroidism and ophthalmopathy. Authors of the study amplified TCR beta CDR3 regions from RNA transcripts. First-round RT-PCR with HTBI primers amplified the TCR CDR3 region. TCRdb reanalysed the multiplex PCR reads using MiXCR and keeps one entry per CDR3 protein. The data show a few hundred thousand distinct CDR3 sequences, with 12% to 15% seen just once and over 11% held by the top ten. The sample was blood. Receptors originate from a woman aged 40 to 50 with Graves' hyperthyroidism.

The chain joins TRBV13 to TRBJ1-5; D perhaps matches TRBD1 (5 bases). V gave up 3 bases and J gave up 5 bases, with 8 bases separating them. Germline lookup yields CDR1 PRHDT and CDR2 FYEKMQ (reference sequence). This CDR3 is 13 amino acids long. CDR3 in DNA: TGTGCCAGCAGCTTGTGGGGGGATCAGCCCCAGCATTTT. Its translation is CASSLWGDQPQHF.

This clonotype was seen a few times. The V and J genes are TRBV20-1 and TRBJ2-1; a possible D gene is TRBD2 (7 bases). Trimming stripped 5 bases from V and 0 bases from J, with 20 bases between. The CDR3 runs to 17 residues. Germline V gene data show CDR1 as DFQATT and CDR2 as SNEGSKA (reference sequence). In DNA, the CDR3 is TGCAGTGCTCCCTACGGGGGGCGGGGGAGCTCCTACAATGAGCAGTTCTTC. This sequence encodes CSAPYGGRGSSYNEQFF.

This clonotype was seen repeatedly, ten times or more. This chain links TRBV20-1 with TRBJ2-1, with TRBD2 identical over 14 bases. This CDR3 comprises 17 residues. Germline CDR1 and CDR2: DFQATT and SNEGSKA (reference sequence). V trimming: 6 bases; J trimming: 3 bases; junction bases outside the gene matches: 10. The DNA for the CDR3 is TGCAGTGCAACGGGACTAGCGGGAGAAGGGCTCTACAATGAGCAGTTCTTC. This codes for CSATGLAGEGLYNEQFF.

This clonotype was observed at least ten times. The V gene is TRBV5-5, the J gene TRBJ2-7; D not certain. CDR3 length: 13 amino acids. CDR1 is SGHKS, CDR2 YYEKEE, per germline (reference sequence). V dropped 2 bases and J dropped 3 bases, with 9 bases sitting between them. CDR3 nucleotides: TGTGCCAGCAGCTTAAGTACATTCTACGAGCAGTACTTC. This sequence encodes CASSLSTFYEQYF.

This clonotype was picked up a small number of times. The chain carries TRBV7-9 and TRBJ2-6; the match to TRBD1 covers 8 bases. CDR1 is SEHNR and CDR2 is FQNEAQ in the germline V gene (reference sequence). V gave up 2 bases and J gave up 2 bases; unmatched junction bases: 2. The length of the CDR3 is 16 residues. CDR3: CASSLKQGAGANVLTF. The CDR3 DNA sequence: TGTGCCAGCAGCTTAAAACAGGGGGCTGGGGCCAACGTCCTGACTTTC.

This clonotype was detected many times. V gene TRBV24-1 combines with J gene TRBJ2-1, with TRBD1 as a possible D gene (6 bases). V was shortened by 5 bases and J by 9 bases, with 16 bases between the two germline ends. CDR3 length: 14 residues. Germline V gene data show CDR1 as KGHDR and CDR2 as SFDVKD. CDR3 nucleotide sequence: TGTGCCACCAGTGCTTGGACAGCGTTAGGTGAGCAGTTCTTC. This sequence encodes CATSAWTALGEQFF.

This clonotype has at least ten counts. J is TRBJ2-2 and V is TRBV5-1; 9 positions agree with TRBD2. Germline assignment: CDR1 SGHRS and CDR2 YFSETQ. J was trimmed by 6 bases and V by 4 bases; bases with no gene match: 10. The CDR3 is made up of 16 amino acids. Here the CDR3 reads CASSARAGGPPGELFF. The CDR3 DNA reads TGCGCCAGCAGCGCCCGCGCGGGAGGGCCCCCCGGGGAGCTGTTTTTT.

This clonotype was picked up many times. V usage is TRBV20-1 and J usage is TRBJ1-4; 9 positions agree with TRBD1. This CDR3 is 13 amino acids long. The V gene's germline CDR1 is DFQATT and CDR2 SNEGSKA (reference sequence). The junction had 6 bases not matched to a gene; V was cut back by 5 bases and J by 8 bases. CDR3 loop: CSAGTGSREKLFF. CDR3 DNA sequence: TGCAGTGCTGGGACAGGGAGCCGGGAAAAACTGTTTTTT.

V usage is TRBV30 and J usage is TRBJ2-3; TRBD2 is a possible D gene (6 bases). V lost 1 base, J lost 1 base, and 9 bases lay in between. Germline V gives CDR1 GTSNPN, CDR2 SVGIG (reference sequence). The CDR3 sequence is 14 residues long. CDR3 residues: CAWSGGAGTDTQYF. CDR3 sequence (DNA): TGTGCCTGGAGTGGCGGGGCGGGCACAGATACGCAGTATTTT.

The table lists this clonotype with many counts. The chain combines TRBV28 with TRBJ2-1, with TRBD1 matching 8 bases. After removal of 6 bases from V and 5 bases from J, the junction contained 12 bases not matched to a gene. Germline V CDR1 and CDR2: MDHEN, SYDVKM. This CDR3 has 16 residues. CDR3 nucleotides: TGTGCCAGCAGGCCTAACAGGGGGGTAGATGACAATGAGCAGTTCTTC. It codes for CASRPNRGVDDNEQFF.

This clonotype has at least ten counts. The chain joins TRBV20-1 to TRBJ1-2; perhaps TRBD1 as D (6 bases). Germline values: CDR1 DFQATT, CDR2 SNEGSKA (reference sequence). Trimming pared 5 bases from V and 4 bases from J, leaving 14 bases between. The CDR3 length is 13 residues. The chain's CDR3 is CSAVQGSGYGYTF. CDR3 bases: TGCAGTGCTGTACAGGGATCTGGCTATGGCTACACCTTC.

The chain recombines TRBV7-3 with TRBJ2-3; no clear D gene. Trimming removed 2 bases from V and 5 bases from J, with 8 bases in between. CDR1 SGHTA and CDR2 FQGTGA come from the germline V gene. This CDR3 has 13 amino acids. The CDR3 loop reads CASSLLMQDTQYF. CDR3 coding DNA: TGTGCCAGCAGCTTACTCATGCAAGATACGCAGTATTTT.

This clonotype was seen repeatedly, ten times or more. The chain recombines TRBV7-2 with TRBJ2-7; 11 bases are a match to TRBD2. Germline V lookup: CDR1 SGHTA, CDR2 FQGNSA. Trimming cost V 5 bases and J 6 bases; bases outside gene matches: 3. CDR3 length: 13 amino acids. The CDR3 DNA sequence: TGTGCCAGCAGCAGTAGCGGGAGGGGCGAGCAGTACTTC. Residues: CASSSSGRGEQYF.

Regarding this clonotype: It may be a read error: a sequence one base away is much more abundant. The genes are TRBV10-3 and TRBJ2-7; 7 bases line up with TRBD1. Germline V gives CDR1 ENHRY, CDR2 SYGVKD. The CDR3 loop spans 14 amino acids. CDR3 nucleotides: TGTACCATCAGTGAGGTGACAGGGAGTTACGAGCAGTACTTC. It specifies CTISEVTGSYEQYF.

This clonotype came up many times. V usage is TRBV20-1 and J usage is TRBJ2-7; a possible D gene is TRBD2 (5 bases). Germline V gene lookup returns CDR1 DFQATT and CDR2 SNEGSKA (reference sequence). Deletions cut 3 bases from V and 6 bases from J, with 18 bases between. CDR3 length: 14 residues. The CDR3 sequence: CSASQTTQAVEQYF. CDR3 in DNA: TGCAGTGCTAGCCAGACTACCCAAGCCGTCGAGCAGTACTTC.

This clonotype was recorded many times. The chain recombines TRBV20-1 with TRBJ2-5, with a weak D call TRBD1 (6 bases). Germline CDR1 and CDR2: DFQATT and SNEGSKA (reference sequence). The CDR3 is made up of 13 amino acids. Trimming took off 5 bases at V and 7 bases at J, with 17 bases between the two ends. CDR3 sequence: CSADPTGTGTQYF. The CDR3, as DNA: TGCAGTGCTGACCCGACAGGTACAGGGACCCAGTACTTC.

There are a few counts of this clonotype. J is TRBJ2-7 and V is TRBV27, with 9 bases aligning to TRBD1. The germline gives CDR1 MNHEY, CDR2 SMNVEV (reference sequence). The CDR3 covers 17 residues. J lost 1 base, V lost 5 bases, and 12 bases had no gene match. CDR3 loop: CASSRDPSGTGSYEQYF. The CDR3 coding sequence is TGTGCCAGCAGTAGGGACCCATCCGGGACAGGGTCCTACGAGCAGTACTTC.